The 10 T cell receptor beta chains in this list originate from one sample, sequenced in a study of tumor-infiltrating lymphocytes in primary liver carcinoma. Synthesis of TCR beta cDNA was carried out from around 500 ng total RNA with a constant-region primer. Slightly modified ARM-PCR, run as three nested multiplex PCR rounds, produced the TCR beta libraries. Two initial PCR rounds of about 10 cycles each paired TRBV1-TRBV30 forward primers with a C-beta reverse primer. MiXCR, run by TCRdb on the multiplex PCR reads, gives a single entry per CDR3 protein. The profile shows about 43,000 distinct CDR3 sequences, approximately 70% of them singletons. Both RNA and DNA were isolated together from around 18-30 mg of bulk tissue that had not been sorted. The sequencing input was liver tumor tissue from sampling region 2. The subset denotes: tumor region T2, inferior pole. These receptor sequences come from a man in his forties or fifties with primary liver carcinoma and hepatitis B virus infection.

Note on this clonotype: A read error may produce the germline difference seen at one junction end. The rearrangement uses TRBV24-1 and TRBJ2-1, with D possibly called TRBD1 or TRBD2 (5 bases each). The CDR3 sequence is 16 residues long. Germline CDR1 reads KGHDR; CDR2 reads SFDVKD. The CDR3 region has the DNA TGTGCCACCAGTGATCCCGGGACCGGGTTAACGAATGATCAGTTCTTC. Residues: CATSDPGTGLTNDQFF.

With respect to this clonotype: A read error may account for a junction end that differs from germline. This chain connects TRBV7-2 to TRBJ1-1, with D possibly TRBD1 on 6 matching bases. CDR3 size: 15 residues. Germline lookup yields CDR1 SGHTA and CDR2 FQGNSA. This CDR3 reads CARSLPGQKNTEAFF. CDR3 bases: TGTGCCAGGAGCTTGCCGGGACAAAAGAACACTGAAGCTTTCTTT.

This clonotype was counted ten times or more. One end of the junction varies from germline; a read error may be responsible. The chain joins TRBV6-1 to TRBJ2-6; D possibly corresponds to TRBD1 (5 bases). Germline loops: CDR1 MNHNS, CDR2 SASEGT. The CDR3 is 15 amino acids. The CDR3 spells CASSGFSQGANILTF. The CDR3, as DNA: TGTGCCAGCAGTGGATTCTCCCAAGGGGCCAACATCCTGACTTTC.

Concerning this clonotype: A junction end diverges from the germline sequence, so it may reflect a read error. The chain uses TRBV28 and TRBJ2-1, with a weak D call TRBD2 (6 bases). Germline V lookup: CDR1 MDHEN, CDR2 SYDVKM. CDR3 length equals 14 residues. This chain's CDR3 is CGSRGSGEYNEQFF. The CDR3 region has the DNA TGTGGCAGCCGTGGGTCGGGAGAGTACAACGAGCAGTTCTTC.

Points on this clonotype: Compared with germline, one end of the junction differs, possibly owing to a read error. V and J are TRBV6-6 and TRBJ1-2, with TRBD1 as a possible D gene (6 bases). CDR1 is MNHNY and CDR2 is SVGAGI in the germline V gene (reference sequence). The CDR3 covers 16 residues. CDR3 sequence (DNA): TGTGCCAGCGGGGGGGTCCGGGACAAAGTTAACTATAGCAACAACTTC. It specifies CASGGVRDKVNYSNNF.

V gene TRBV5-6 combines with J gene TRBJ2-7; 7 bases line up with TRBD1. The V and J ends lost 6 bases and 7 bases, in that order; junction bases with no gene match: 16. Germline CDR1 is SGHDT and CDR2 is YYEEEE. CDR3 length: 15 amino acids. CDR3 sequence: CASIQEPTGFEEQYF. The CDR3 region has the DNA TGTGCCAGCATCCAGGAGCCGACAGGGTTCGAAGAGCAGTACTTC.

About this clonotype: No conserved phenylalanine or tryptophan ends this CDR3, so it is likely a read error. The chain uses TRBV7-8 and TRBJ2-2, with D possibly matching TRBD1 (6 bases). The CDR3 consists of 12 residues. Germline V gene data show CDR1 as SGHVS and CDR2 as FQNEAQ. CDR3 bases: TGTGCCAACAGCTTGGACAGCTGGGAGCTGTTTTTA. It translates to CANSLDSWELFL.

Of note for this clonotype: Without the conserved terminal phenylalanine or tryptophan, this CDR3 likely stems from a read error. The genes are TRBV6-1 and TRBJ2-7; D tentatively fits TRBD1 or TRBD2 (5 bases each). The CDR3 runs to 15 residues. Germline V CDR1 and CDR2: MNHNS, SASEGT. The CDR3 sequence: CVSTPLGAATTRQYL. DNA of the CDR3: TGTGTCAGCACCCCCCTCGGGGCGGCTACTACGAGACAGTACCTC.

This clonotype ranks as medium-sized. The chain joins TRBV6-6 to TRBJ1-5; D might be TRBD1 (5 bases). CDR1 MNHNY and CDR2 SVGAGI come from the germline V gene (reference sequence). CDR3 size: 14 residues. The V end lost 7 bases, the J end lost 2 bases, and 12 bases lay between the germline ends. CDR3 protein: CASIEGNGNQPQHF. In DNA, the CDR3 is TGTGCCAGCATAGAGGGGAACGGCAATCAGCCCCAGCATTTT.

The genes are TRBV29-1 and TRBJ2-5; 7 bases are shared with TRBD2. J lost 4 bases, V lost 6 bases, and 14 bases had no gene match. This CDR3 spans 15 amino acids. Germline V gives CDR1 SQVTM, CDR2 ANQGSEA. In nucleotides, the CDR3 is TGCAGCGTCCGGACTAGTGGGAGTTGGGTAGAGACCCAGTACTTC. Its protein is CSVRTSGSWVETQYF.